This is a list of T cell receptor beta chains from one sample in a study of CD8 T cells in Susac syndrome. One entry per CDR3 protein, called by TCRdb with MiXCR from the immunoSEQ multiplex PCR reads. The table shows 190,000 or so distinct CDR3 sequences, with approximately 95% occurring only once. The sequencing input was CD4+ T cells from PBMCs. These receptor sequences come from a human donor with multiple sclerosis. Both conserved end residues are part of each CDR3. A D gene is named only where the DNA matches it firmly. The listing skips clone size in some rows; elsewhere it reads once, few, many or a size class.

J gene,CDR3 length,V gene,clone size,D gene,CDR3 protein,CDR3 DNA
TRBJ2-5,13,TRBV11-2,NA,NA,CASSFGYMETQYF,TGTGCCAGCAGCTTCGGCTACATGGAGACCCAGTACTTC
TRBJ1-2,15,TRBV3-1,NA,TRBD1,CASSLGTVANYGYTF,TGTGCCAGCAGCTTGGGGACAGTTGCTAACTATGGCTACACCTTC
TRBJ1-2,14,TRBV4-2,NA,NA,CASSPESTRYGYTF,TGTGCCAGCAGCCCCGAGTCGACAAGATATGGCTACACCTTC
TRBJ2-2,15,TRBV23-1,NA,NA,CASSHTQGFCGELFF,TGCGCCAGCAGTCATACCCAGGGATTTTGCGGGGAGCTGTTTTTT
TRBJ2-7,15,TRBV28,NA,NA,CASSSGAAYSYEQYF,TGTGCCAGCAGTTCCGGGGCCGCCTATTCCTACGAGCAGTACTTC
TRBJ2-1,14,TRBV9,NA,NA,CASSVEPQRNEQFF,TGTGCCAGCAGCGTGGAACCACAGAGAAATGAGCAGTTCTTC
TRBJ1-5,14,TRBV3-1,NA,NA,CASSPASANQPQHF,TGTGCCAGCAGCCCGGCTTCGGCCAATCAGCCCCAGCATTTT
TRBJ2-1,11,TRBV12-3/TRBV12-4,NA,NA,CASDQGYEQFF,TGTGCCAGTGACCAGGGGTATGAGCAGTTCTTC
TRBJ1-5,14,TRBV4-2,NA,NA,CASSQVGVNQPQHF,TGTGCCAGCAGCCAAGTTGGGGTCAATCAGCCCCAGCATTTT
TRBJ1-1,15,TRBV30,NA,NA,CAWRPTGSINTEAFF,TGTGCCTGGAGGCCCACAGGGTCTATTAACACTGAAGCTTTCTTT
TRBJ1-2,12,TRBV12-3/TRBV12-4,NA,NA,CASSPNRYGYTF,TGTGCCAGCAGCCCCAACCGGTATGGCTACACCTTC
TRBJ2-5,14,TRBV20-1,NA,NA,CSARGIQIQETQYF,TGCAGTGCTAGAGGCATCCAGATCCAAGAGACCCAGTACTTC
TRBJ2-5,15,TRBV30,NA,TRBD1,CAWSRTGGLGETQYF,TGTGCCTGGAGTCGGACAGGGGGCTTGGGAGAGACCCAGTACTTC
TRBJ2-3,12,TRBV6-1,NA,NA,CATRGNTDTQYF,TGTGCCACCCGGGGGAACACAGATACGCAGTATTTT
TRBJ2-7,13,TRBV20-1,NA,NA,CSANRDARYEQYF,TGCAGTGCTAACCGGGACGCCCGTTACGAGCAGTACTTC
TRBJ2-4,13,TRBV24-1,NA,NA,CATRGVAKNIQYF,TGTGCCACCAGAGGGGTGGCCAAAAACATTCAGTACTTC
TRBJ1-1,13,TRBV29-1,NA,NA,CSGWVGQGTEAFF,TGCAGCGGATGGGTTGGGCAGGGCACTGAAGCTTTCTTT
TRBJ1-5,14,TRBV5-4,NA,NA,CASSLQGANQPQHF,TGTGCCAGCAGCTTGCAAGGGGCTAATCAGCCCCAGCATTTT
TRBJ2-5,13,TRBV27,NA,NA,CASREWGGETQYF,TGTGCCAGCAGGGAATGGGGTGGGGAGACCCAGTACTTC
TRBJ1-1,15,TRBV11-2,NA,NA,CASSLDITGSTEAFF,TGTGCCAGCAGCTTAGACATTACTGGGAGCACTGAAGCTTTCTTT
TRBJ1-2,14,TRBV6-5,NA,NA,CASSYSGQSGGYTF,TGTGCCAGCAGTTACTCCGGGCAGTCCGGTGGCTACACCTTC
TRBJ2-5,14,TRBV14,NA,NA,CASSQLYGWETQYF,TGTGCCAGCAGCCAGTTGTACGGCTGGGAGACCCAGTACTTC
TRBJ1-1,13,TRBV27,NA,NA,CASSHGENTEAFF,TGTGCCAGCAGTCACGGGGAAAACACTGAAGCTTTCTTT
TRBJ1-6,15,TRBV3-1,once,TRBD1,CASSQGQGFGSPLHF,TGTGCCAGCAGCCAGGGACAGGGGTTCGGTTCACCCCTCCACTTT
TRBJ2-7,14,TRBV27,few,TRBD1,CASSLYRGSYEQYF,TGTGCCAGCAGTCTCTACAGGGGCTCCTACGAGCAGTACTTC
TRBJ2-7,15,TRBV7-6,NA,TRBD2,CASSLASGPPLEQYF,TGTGCCAGCAGCTTGGCTAGCGGGCCTCCCCTCGAGCAGTACTTC
TRBJ1-1,11,TRBV24-1,NA,TRBD1,CATRWDSEAFF,TGTGCCACCAGATGGGACAGTGAAGCTTTCTTT
TRBJ2-7,15,TRBV5-1,NA,TRBD1,CASSRDRGLRNEQYF,TGCGCCAGCAGCCGAGACAGGGGGCTAAGGAACGAGCAGTACTTC
TRBJ2-3,14,TRBV30,NA,NA,CAWSVHSSTDTQYF,TGTGCCTGGAGTGTACACTCTAGCACAGATACGCAGTATTTT
TRBJ2-2,15,TRBV12-3/TRBV12-4,NA,TRBD1,CASSPKDRFDGELFF,TGTGCCAGCAGTCCTAAGGACAGGTTCGACGGGGAGCTGTTTTTT
TRBJ2-3,15,TRBV27,NA,NA,CASSLSHWGSDTQYF,TGTGCCAGCAGTTTATCTCACTGGGGATCGGATACGCAGTATTTT
TRBJ1-4,14,TRBV29-1,NA,NA,CSVKGPRVNEKLFF,TGCAGCGTGAAAGGGCCAAGGGTCAATGAAAAACTGTTTTTT
TRBJ2-5,15,TRBV3-1,NA,TRBD2,CASSQPSGLRETQYF,TGTGCCAGCAGCCAACCTAGCGGGTTGAGAGAGACCCAGTACTTC
TRBJ2-3,16,TRBV29-1,NA,NA,CSVGGPLTARTDTQYF,TGCAGCGTTGGGGGCCCCCTCACCGCACGGACAGATACGCAGTATTTT
TRBJ2-7,11,TRBV12-3/TRBV12-4,few,NA,CASRRGYEQYF,TGTGCCAGCAGGCGTGGCTACGAGCAGTACTTC
TRBJ2-5,14,TRBV3-1,NA,TRBD2,CASNSQAGKETQYF,TGTGCCAGCAATTCCCAAGCGGGGAAAGAGACCCAGTACTTC
TRBJ1-5,16,TRBV4-1,NA,TRBD1,CASSARGPRSNQPQHF,TGCGCCAGCAGCGCGAGGGGGCCCCGAAGCAATCAGCCCCAGCATTTT
TRBJ1-2,15,TRBV14,NA,NA,CASSQDVFGFRGYTF,TGTGCCAGCAGCCAAGATGTTTTCGGTTTTCGGGGCTACACCTTC
TRBJ2-3,16,TRBV15,NA,NA,CATSRAGRTSTDTQYF,TGTGCCACCAGCAGGGCGGGACGGACGAGCACAGATACGCAGTATTTT
TRBJ2-7,12,TRBV30,NA,NA,CACSGSSYEQYF,TGTGCCTGCTCCGGGAGCTCCTACGAGCAGTACTTC
TRBJ1-6,14,TRBV7-9,NA,NA,CASSLDSGGSPLHF,TGTGCCAGCAGCTTAGACAGCGGCGGTTCACCCCTCCACTTT
TRBJ1-2,11,TRBV14,NA,NA,CASSQGNGYTF,TGTGCCAGCAGTCAAGGGAATGGCTACACCTTC
TRBJ1-2,14,TRBV27,NA,NA,CASSLLGGIDGYTF,TGTGCCAGCAGTTTATTAGGGGGGATCGATGGCTACACCTTC
TRBJ2-1,16,TRBV12-3/TRBV12-4,NA,NA,CASRPTGQSSYNEQFF,TGTGCCAGCAGGCCTACAGGCCAAAGCTCCTACAATGAGCAGTTCTTC
TRBJ2-1,14,TRBV27,NA,NA,CASSGTAAYNEQFF,TGTGCCAGCAGCGGAACAGCGGCTTACAATGAGCAGTTCTTC
TRBJ1-1,12,TRBV29-1,NA,NA,CSVGWGDTEAFF,TGCAGCGTGGGCTGGGGGGACACTGAAGCTTTCTTT
TRBJ2-5,19,TRBV4-2,NA,TRBD2,CASSQGSNGGTRRKETQYF,TGTGCCAGCAGCCAAGGAAGTAACGGGGGGACGCGAAGGAAAGAGACCCAGTACTTC
TRBJ2-3,13,TRBV7-3,NA,NA,CASGRQGRDTQYF,TGTGCCAGCGGGAGACAAGGACGAGATACGCAGTATTTT
TRBJ1-2,14,TRBV30,NA,TRBD1,CAWKRDRHNYGYTF,TGTGCCTGGAAAAGGGACAGACATAACTATGGCTACACCTTC
TRBJ2-7,13,TRBV2,few,NA,CASSERTAYEQYF,TGTGCCAGCAGTGAGCGGACAGCCTACGAGCAGTACTTC
TRBJ2-5,14,TRBV11-2,NA,TRBD2,CASSPLAGEETQYF,TGTGCCAGCAGCCCACTAGCGGGGGAAGAGACCCAGTACTTC
TRBJ1-6,13,TRBV2,NA,TRBD1,CASFVQGEVPLHF,TGTGCCAGCTTTGTCCAGGGGGAGGTACCCCTCCACTTT
TRBJ2-7,13,TRBV5-1,once,NA,CASSGTPTYEQYF,TGCGCCAGCAGTGGGACACCTACCTACGAGCAGTACTTC
TRBJ2-2,17,TRBV7-9,NA,TRBD1,CASSPQDRASNTGELFF,TGTGCCAGCAGCCCCCAGGACAGGGCATCGAACACCGGGGAGCTGTTTTTT
TRBJ2-7,13,TRBV12-3/TRBV12-4,once,NA,CASTRGWSYEQYF,TGTGCCAGCACCCGGGGATGGTCCTACGAGCAGTACTTC
TRBJ1-1,13,TRBV28,NA,NA,CASGRVLNTEAFF,TGTGCCAGCGGCAGGGTCTTGAACACTGAAGCTTTCTTT